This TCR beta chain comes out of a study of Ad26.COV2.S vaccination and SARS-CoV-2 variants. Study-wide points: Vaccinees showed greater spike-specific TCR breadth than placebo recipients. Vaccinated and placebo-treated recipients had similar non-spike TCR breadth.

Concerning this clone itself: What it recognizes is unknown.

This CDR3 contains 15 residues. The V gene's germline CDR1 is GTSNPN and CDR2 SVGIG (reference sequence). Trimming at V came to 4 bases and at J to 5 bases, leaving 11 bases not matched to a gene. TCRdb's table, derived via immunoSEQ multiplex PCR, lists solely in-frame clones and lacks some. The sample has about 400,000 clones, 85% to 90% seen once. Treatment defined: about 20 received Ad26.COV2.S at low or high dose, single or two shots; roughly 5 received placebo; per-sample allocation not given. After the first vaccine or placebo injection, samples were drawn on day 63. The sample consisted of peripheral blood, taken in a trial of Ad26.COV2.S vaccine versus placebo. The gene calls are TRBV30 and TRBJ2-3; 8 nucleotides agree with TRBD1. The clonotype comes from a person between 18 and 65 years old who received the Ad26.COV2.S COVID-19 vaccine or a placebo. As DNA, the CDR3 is TGTGCCTGGAACCAAGGACAGGGTAAAAGAGATACGCAGTATTTT. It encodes CAWNQGQGKRDTQYF. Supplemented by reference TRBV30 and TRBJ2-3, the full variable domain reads SQTIHQWPATLVQPVGSPLSLECTVEGTSNPNLYWYRQAAGRGLQLLFYSVGIGQISSEVPQNLSASRPQDRQFILSSKKLLLSDSGFYLCAWNQGQGKRDTQYFGPGTRLTVL.